The 13 T cell receptor beta chains presented below share a single source sample, sequenced in a study of blood T cells in healthy people across ages. Then a second PCR, running roughly 7 to 11 cycles, was carried out with a sample-barcoded 5' primer and a J-beta primer mix. TCRdb redid the calling of the 5' RACE reads with MiXCR, one entry per CDR3 protein. The data show about 940,000 distinct CDR3 sequences, 40% to 60% seen once. Sequenced: blood. Receptors were obtained from a man aged 25-45 years in good health.

With regard to this clonotype: One base away lies a much larger clone, so this may be a sequencing read error. The rearrangement links TRBV28 to TRBJ1-2; 8 bases agree with TRBD1. The CDR3 length is 13 residues. The V segment lost 5 bases and the J segment 12 bases; nucleotides outside the gene matches: 11. Germline V gene sequence: CDR1 MDHEN, CDR2 SYDVKM. The CDR3 sequence is CASSRQGLRGHTF. The CDR3 DNA reads as TGTGCCAGCAGTCGACAGGGGCTTAGGGGCCACACCTTC.

The chain couples TRBV30 to TRBJ2-3; perhaps TRBD2 as D (5 bases). V shed 3 bases and J shed 4 bases, with 14 bases lying between them. CDR3 length: 14 residues. Germline V gene sequence: CDR1 GTSNPN, CDR2 SVGIG (reference sequence). DNA of the CDR3: TGTGCCTGGAGATGGACGGGAAGTGCAGATACGCAGTATTTT. Translating it yields CAWRWTGSADTQYF.

The chain is built from TRBV4-1 and TRBJ1-2; possibly TRBD1 for D (5 bases). CDR3 length: 15 residues. Germline V lookup: CDR1 MGHRA, CDR2 YSYEKL. The ends were cut back, 1 base at V and 9 bases at J, with 18 bases in the middle. The CDR3 sequence is CASSQGSGTPSRYTF. The CDR3 nucleotides are TGCGCCAGCAGCCAAGGGTCAGGGACCCCCTCCCGCTACACCTTC.

This clonotype was counted between two and nine times. This chain joins TRBV6-5 and TRBJ2-7, with D maybe TRBD1 (6 bases). Trimming took 2 bases from V and 1 from J, leaving 12 bases between them. The CDR3 covers 15 residues. The germline V gene encodes CDR1 MNHEY and CDR2 SVGAGI. CDR3 region: CASSYGKQGSYEQYF. The CDR3, as DNA: TGTGCCAGCAGTTACGGGAAACAGGGATCCTACGAGCAGTACTTC.

This clonotype showed up just a few times. This chain connects TRBV9 to TRBJ2-2, with 12 bases lining up with TRBD2. In germline, CDR1 is SGDLS, CDR2 YYNGEE. This CDR3 contains 19 residues. V shed 4 bases, J shed 1 base, and the junction held 11 bases outside the gene matches. The CDR3 DNA reads as TGTGCCAGCAGCCCAGGACTACTAGCGGGGGGTAGGAACACCGGGGAGCTGTTTTTT. Translated, it gives CASSPGLLAGGRNTGELFF.

The sample holds a few counts of this clonotype. This chain links TRBV12-3 or TRBV12-4 with TRBJ1-2, with D possibly being TRBD1 (6 bases). Trimming took off 7 bases at V and 0 bases at J, with 12 bases between the two ends. The CDR3 has 14 amino acids. DNA of the CDR3: TGTGCCAGCACCGAAAACAGGGCTAACTATGGCTACACCTTC. Protein: CASTENRANYGYTF.

Ten or more counts support this clonotype. This chain connects TRBV7-9 to TRBJ2-4; D not resolved. CDR3 length: 13 amino acids. The V gene's germline CDR1 is SEHNR and CDR2 FQNEAQ (reference sequence). V was clipped by 0 bases and J by 5 bases, with 5 bases between them. In DNA form, the CDR3 reads TGTGCCAGCAGCTTAGCGAAAGAAAACATTCAGTACTTC. It yields the protein CASSLAKENIQYF.

The J gene is TRBJ1-2, the V gene TRBV29-1, with D tentatively TRBD1 (5 bases). This CDR3 contains 13 residues. Trimming shortened V by 4 bases and J by 4 bases, and 13 bases separated the two germline ends. Germline V gene lookup returns CDR1 SQVTM and CDR2 ANQGSEA. The CDR3 DNA is TGCAGCGTTGCCCGAGGCGGGGGCTATGGCTACACCTTC. It specifies CSVARGGGYGYTF.

The chain carries TRBV7-2 and TRBJ2-7; 7 bases map to TRBD1. The CDR3 length is 14 residues. V was clipped by 5 bases and J by 7 bases; unmatched bases: 11. The germline V gene has CDR1 SGHTA and CDR2 FQGNSA. The DNA for the CDR3 is TGTGCCAGCAGCGTCCACAGGGGTCTCGGGGAGCAGTACTTC. Translating it yields CASSVHRGLGEQYF.

This clonotype was counted between two and nine times. The rearrangement links TRBV5-1 to TRBJ2-1, with 12 bases aligning to TRBD2. Germline CDR1 reads SGHRS; CDR2 reads YFSETQ. This CDR3 has 14 amino acids. The trim removed 5 bases at V and 8 bases at J, leaving 5 bases unmatched. The CDR3 loop is CASRLGLAGHEQFF. In nucleotides, the CDR3 is TGCGCCAGCAGACTCGGACTAGCGGGGCATGAGCAGTTCTTC.

As for this clonotype: Its ends do not fully match the called genes, so a read error is possible. V usage is TRBV29-1 and J usage is TRBJ2-7, with TRBD2 matching 9 bases. There are 15 residues in the CDR3. Germline CDR1 SQVTM, CDR2 ANQGSEA. This CDR3 is CGVDGLAGTSYEQYF. CDR3 in DNA: TGCGGCGTTGACGGGCTAGCGGGGACCTCCTACGAGCAGTACTTC.

In regard to this clonotype: One junction end does not reproduce the germline sequence, and a read error may be involved. The chain employs TRBV7-7 and TRBJ2-2; D might be TRBD1 or TRBD2, each matching 5 bases. CDR1 is SSHAT, CDR2 FNYEAQ, per germline (reference sequence). This CDR3 has 17 amino acids. CDR3 region: CASSLSPRSLGAGELFF. The CDR3 DNA reads TGTGCTAGCAGCTTATCACCGCGCTCCCTGGGGGCCGGGGAGCTGTTTTTT. Based on the CDR3 plus reference TRBV7-7 and TRBJ2-2, the full variable domain is GAGVSQSPRYKVTKRGQDVTLRCDPISSHATLYWYQQALGQGPEFLTYFNYEAQPDKSGLPSDRFSAERPEGSISTLTIQRTEQRDSAMYRCASSLSPRSLGAGELFFGEGSRLTVL.

In this sample, this clonotype turned up a few times. The chain employs TRBV4-1 and TRBJ2-1; the match to TRBD1 covers 9 bases. V lost 0 bases to trimming and J lost 3 bases; unmatched junction nucleotides: 9. This CDR3 is built from 18 residues. Germline V gene data show CDR1 as MGHRA and CDR2 as YSYEKL. The CDR3 nucleotides are TGCGCCAGCAGCCAAGATTCCACCGGGACAGGGTACTACAATGAGCAGTTCTTC. Translating gives CASSQDSTGTGYYNEQFF.